This T cell receptor beta chain was captured in a study of CD8+CD57+ T cells in acquired aplastic anemia. Study-level findings and limits: Simpson's diversity of CD8+ cells was not significantly different in patients compared with controls. Twenty-nine CD8+ CDR3 sequences were shared between patients and controls.

This CDR3 has 13 amino acids. Germline-derived CDR1 and CDR2 are DFQATT and SNEGSKA (reference sequence). V was pared by 6 bases and J by 6 bases, with 9 bases of the junction left unmatched. This clonotype was detected many times. Its antigen is currently unknown. Selection for sequencing was limited to patients who had shown CD8+CD57+ cell expansion by flow cytometry. Severe acquired aplastic anemia was present in every patient. TCR beta VDJ combinations and CDR3 sequences were profiled from genomic DNA. TCRdb reprocessed the reads via MiXCR and lists one record per CDR3 protein. This table has under 150,000 distinct CDR3 sequences, approximately 41% appearing once.

The sequence was collected from a human donor with aplastic anemia. The sample was sorted CD4+, CD8+, or CD8+CD57+ T cells (not recorded which) from PBMCs. The genes are TRBV20-1 and TRBJ1-2, with 8 bases matching TRBD1. The CDR3 here is CSAMDRVAHGYTF. In DNA, the CDR3 is TGCAGTGCCATGGACAGGGTAGCTCATGGCTACACCTTC.